This entry is about one T cell receptor beta chain. What it binds is not known. The sample is drawn from a study of T cell responses to AZD1222 COVID-19 vaccine. Study-level background: Second-dose recipients at about 4 or about 12 weeks were treated as one pooled group.

The V end was cut by 4 bases, the J end by 6 bases, with 7 bases between. The CDR3 loop spans 13 amino acids. Germline CDR1 is MNHEY and CDR2 is SMNVEV (reference sequence). General study results and limits: The repertoires were collected only after the peak T cell response.

Libraries were prepared by immunoSEQ multiplex PCR; TCRdb keeps only in-frame clonotypes and omits some of them. Of some 96,000 clones listed, around 90% were seen once; the top ten hold under 2%. The sequence came from an adult in good health. The chain couples TRBV27 to TRBJ1-6; TRBD1 is a possible D gene (6 bases). The sample was peripheral blood, taken on day 0 of AZD1222 vaccination. CDR3: CASSWGLNSPLHF. The CDR3 coding sequence is TGTGCCAGCAGTTGGGGGCTTAATTCACCCCTCCACTTT.